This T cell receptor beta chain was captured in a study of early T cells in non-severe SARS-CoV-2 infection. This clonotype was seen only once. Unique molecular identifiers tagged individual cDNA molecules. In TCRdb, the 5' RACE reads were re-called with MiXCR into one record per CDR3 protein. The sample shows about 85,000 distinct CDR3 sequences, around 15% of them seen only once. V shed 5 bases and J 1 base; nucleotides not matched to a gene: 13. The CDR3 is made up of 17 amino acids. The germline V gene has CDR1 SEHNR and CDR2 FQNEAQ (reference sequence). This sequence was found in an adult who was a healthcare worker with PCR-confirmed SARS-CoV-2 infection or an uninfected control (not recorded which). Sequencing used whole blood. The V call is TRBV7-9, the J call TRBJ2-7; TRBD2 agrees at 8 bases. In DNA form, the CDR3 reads TGTGCCAGCAGCCCCCCCAACGGAGCGGGAGAATCCTACGAGCAGTACTTC. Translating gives CASSPPNGAGESYEQYF.